This entry is about one TCR beta chain. The target of this receptor is not known. The record has no base qualities; no much larger clone is one base away. The data were obtained in a study of CD4+ T cells in melanoma (dated 2022 in TCRdb). In the study overall: Neoantigen-specific CD4+ T cells in human melanoma were investigated in the study.

The method behind the library was the immunoSEQ multiplex PCR assay. TCRdb's version of the immuneACCESS table is confined to in-frame rearrangements and falls short of the full clone set. An unresolved V gene accounts for under half of the shortfall where checked; the remainder is of unknown origin. This sample has around 16,000 clones in its table, and roughly four fifths of those were observed once. Over 9.5% of the sample goes to the ten largest clones. Germline trimming: 0 bases from V, 8 bases from J; junction bases outside gene matches: 7. Reading the germline V gene gives CDR1 SGHRS and CDR2 YFSETQ. Inclusive of the bounding cysteine and phenylalanine, the CDR3 is 17 residues long. This entry keeps only the CDR3 DNA: 51 bases, framed from base 1. Summary of the overall study and its limitations: Diverse differentiation states were reported to be shown by neoantigen-specific CD4+ T cells in melanoma. Neoantigen-specific CD4+ T cells were reported to be correlated with the function of CD8+ T cells, macrophages and B cells.

The donors were people with melanoma. The sequence links TRBV5-1 to TRBJ2-1; 14 bases in between match TRBD2. This TCR was sampled from a human donor with melanoma. The material sequenced was cells from a culture (not recorded whether cultured in vitro). The DNA reads TGCGCCAGCAGCTTGGAGGGACTAGCGGGGGAGGGGGATGAGCAGTTCTTC. It encodes CASSLEGLAGEGDEQFF.